This TCR beta chain appears in the sequencing data of a study of CXCR3-negative and CXCR3-positive naive CD8 T cells. General study points: Once cells were cryopreserved, CXCR3 expression went down partly, and most assays used fresh PBMCs. Each naive subset displayed comparably high diversity, whereas memory CD8+ cells displayed much lower diversity. TRB CDR3s of CXCR3-positive naive cells were more hydrophobic than those of CXCR3-negative naive cells.

In regard to this clonotype: Its antigen is undetermined.

The V gene's germline CDR1 is SGDLS and CDR2 YYNGEE. This CDR3 contains 14 residues. The TRB cDNA libraries were prepared by 5' RACE with UMI labels. TCRdb reprocessed the 5' RACE reads and stores each CDR3 protein as one record, lacking DNA. The sample has 150,000 or so distinct CDR3 sequences. This TCR was sampled from a human donor in good health. Some clones in this sample may be carry-over from other donors' samples. The sequenced sample consisted of naive CXCR3+ CD8+ T cells from blood. The subset denotes: CD45RO-CCR7+CD27+CD95- naive CD8+ T cells expressing CXCR3 (TNR3+). The rearrangement links TRBV9 to TRBJ2-1; the TCRdb D gene call, TRBD1, has no DNA to confirm it. The CDR3 region is CASSLDAAGNEQFF.